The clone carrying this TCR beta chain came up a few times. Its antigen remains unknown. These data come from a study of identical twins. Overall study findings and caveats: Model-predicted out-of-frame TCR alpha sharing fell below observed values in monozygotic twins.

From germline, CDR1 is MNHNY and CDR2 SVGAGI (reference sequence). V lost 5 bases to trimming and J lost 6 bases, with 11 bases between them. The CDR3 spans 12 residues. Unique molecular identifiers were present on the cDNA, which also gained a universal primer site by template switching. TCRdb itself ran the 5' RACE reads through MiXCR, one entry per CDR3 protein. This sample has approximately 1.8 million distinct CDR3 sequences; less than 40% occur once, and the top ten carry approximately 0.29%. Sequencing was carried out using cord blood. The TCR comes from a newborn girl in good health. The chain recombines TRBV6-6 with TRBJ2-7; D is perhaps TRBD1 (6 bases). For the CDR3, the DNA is TGTGCCAGCAGTCCGCACAGGGCCGAGCAGTACTTC. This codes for CASSPHRAEQYF.